The clone carrying this TCR beta chain was detected many times. The antigen is not known. The data are from a study of regulatory T cells in long-lasting Graves disease. Study results and caveats: Among persistent patients, a larger number of public clonotypes were shared (2,741) than among newly diagnosed patients (more than 850). Persistent disease was characterized by preferential usage of TRBV28, TRBJ1-2 and TRBJ2-5.

CDR3-region Arm-PCR and iRepertoire HTBI primers produced the TCR beta libraries. MiXCR, applied by TCRdb to the multiplex PCR reads, yields one record per CDR3 protein. The sample includes roughly 400,000 distinct CDR3 sequences, 21% of them seen just once. The CDR3 totals 13 residues. Germline CDR1 and CDR2: SGHDN and FVKESK. Trimming took 3 bases from V and 2 from J, leaving 7 bases between them. Noted time point: persistent/refractory GD, antithyroid drugs over 5 years with positive TRAb. PBMCs were the source of the RNA used for TCR sequencing. The V and J genes are TRBV14 and TRBJ1-2; D is unclear. The sequence was collected from a female donor with Graves disease. The sample here was peripheral blood mononuclear cells (PBMCs), taken when the disease was refractory, from a patient treated with antithyroid drugs. The CDR3 coding sequence is TGTGCCAGCAGCCATGTGAAAAACTATGGCTACACCTTC. As protein: CASSHVKNYGYTF.